This T cell receptor (beta chain) stems from a study of control samples from healthy donors and cancer patients. Trimming left V 5 bases short and J 5 bases short, with 4 bases between. CDR3 length: 11 residues. Clones were sequenced by immunoSEQ multiplex PCR, and TCRdb holds only the in-frame ones, with some missing. In the table there are some 170,000 clones, roughly 95% of which are singletons. This TCR came from a young woman in good health. The chain couples TRBV12-3 or TRBV12-4 to TRBJ1-5, with D uncertain. The sequenced material came from blood. As DNA, the CDR3 is TGTGCCAGCAGTGGGGATCAGCCCCAGCATTTT. Its translation is CASSGDQPQHF.